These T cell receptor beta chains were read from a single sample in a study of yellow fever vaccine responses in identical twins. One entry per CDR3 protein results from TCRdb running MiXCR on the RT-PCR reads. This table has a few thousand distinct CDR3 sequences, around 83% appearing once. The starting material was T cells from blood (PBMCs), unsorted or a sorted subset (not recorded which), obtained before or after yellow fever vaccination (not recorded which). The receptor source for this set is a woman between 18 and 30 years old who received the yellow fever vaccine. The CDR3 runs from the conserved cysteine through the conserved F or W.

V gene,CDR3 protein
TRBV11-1,CASSSLPGTVSYEQYF
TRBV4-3,CASSQALEGEQFF
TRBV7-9,CASSQGNLYEQYF
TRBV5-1,CASNLLAGGLDEQYF
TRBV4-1,CASSQNREHYEQYF
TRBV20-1,CSASGGSSYEQYF
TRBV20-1,CSALSLTTNQETQYF
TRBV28,CASSPRLSSHEQFF
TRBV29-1,CSVEGPIEGLSYEQYF
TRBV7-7,CASSSNQGYEQYF
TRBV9,CASSAPGAPKTQYF
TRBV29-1,CSVEGLAASYEQYF
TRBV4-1,CASSHPLGQTETQYF
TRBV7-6,CASSLTVDRAYEQYF
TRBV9,CASSEGVGGQPQHF